The 8 T cell receptor beta chains below were found in one sample sequenced in a study of blood T cell repertoires in COVID-19. The method was immunoSEQ multiplex PCR; TCRdb's version includes in-frame clones alone and lacks a portion of them. The sample lists around 110,000 clones, 86% occurring once. The sequenced material came from peripheral blood. These receptors were obtained from a man aged 40-49 years with acute or convalescent COVID-19.

This clone came up many times. The rearrangement joins TRBV24-1 to TRBJ2-5; 11 bases line up with TRBD1. The CDR3 loop spans 15 amino acids. The germline V gene has CDR1 KGHDR and CDR2 SFDVKD. Trimming removed 6 bases from V and 1 base from J; junction bases left unmatched: 3. The CDR3 loop reads CATSTGTGGQETQYF. In nucleotides, the CDR3 is TGTGCCACCAGTACCGGGACAGGGGGCCAAGAGACCCAGTACTTC.

The V gene is TRBV19, the J gene TRBJ2-2, with D possibly being TRBD1 (6 bases). V lost 7 bases, J lost 0 bases, and 15 bases lay in between. Germline V lookup: CDR1 LNHDA, CDR2 SQIVND (reference sequence). This CDR3 contains 16 residues. CDR3 sequence: CASTPTGTTNTGELFF. DNA of the CDR3: TGTGCCAGTACCCCTACCGGGACAACGAACACCGGGGAGCTGTTTTTT.

The chain's CDR3 is CASSPTRSFGEPQHF. The CDR3, as DNA: TGTGCCAGCAGCCCCACCAGATCCTTCGGAGAGCCCCAGCATTTT. The chain employs TRBV7-6 and TRBJ1-5, with D uncertain. Trimming pared 5 bases from V and 8 bases from J, leaving 19 bases between. The germline V gene has CDR1 SGHVS and CDR2 FNYEAQ. The CDR3 consists of 15 residues. Filled out from reference TRBV7-6 and TRBJ1-5, the complete variable domain reads GAGVSQSPRYKVTKRGQDVALRCDPISGHVSLYWYRQALGQGPEFLTYFNYEAQQDKSGLPNDRFSAERPEGSISTLTIQRTEQRDSAMYRCASSPTRSFGEPQHFGDGTRLSIL.

The CDR3 DNA reads as TGCGCCAGCAGCCAAGAAGGCGGCGCGAACACCGGGGAGCTGTTTTTT. Translating it yields CASSQEGGANTGELFF. J is TRBJ2-2 and V is TRBV4-1, with no clear D. This CDR3 has 16 amino acids. V lost 0 bases and J 0 bases, leaving 8 bases between the germline ends. CDR1 and CDR2 from the germline V gene are MGHRA and YSYEKL.

This clone was found once. This chain links TRBV18 with TRBJ2-1; 7 bases are shared with TRBD1. V lost 3 bases to trimming and J lost 9 bases; unmatched junction nucleotides: 8. The CDR3 is 14 residues long. Germline V CDR1 and CDR2: KGHSH, LQKENI. CDR3 in DNA: TGTGCCAGCTCACCTGAAGGACAGGTTGTTGAGCAGTTCTTC. As protein: CASSPEGQVVEQFF.

J is TRBJ1-1 and V is TRBV20-1; D gene unclear. The germline CDR1 and CDR2 sequences are DFQATT and SNEGSKA (reference sequence). The CDR3 length is 11 residues. Trimming cost V 1 base and J 6 bases, with 6 bases left between them. Written as DNA, the CDR3 is TGCAGTGCTAGAGGAGGGCCTGAAGCTTTCTTT. Amino acids: CSARGGPEAFF.

The sample holds one count of this clone. The rearrangement uses TRBV4-3 and TRBJ2-1; TRBD1 matches 10 bases. V was pared by 3 bases and J by 8 bases, with 1 base of the junction left unmatched. CDR3 size: 13 residues. Germline CDR1 LGHNA, CDR2 YSLEER. The chain's CDR3 is CASSQDRGYEQFF. In DNA form, the CDR3 reads TGCGCCAGCAGCCAGGACAGGGGGTATGAGCAGTTCTTC.

The V gene is TRBV6-6, the J gene TRBJ2-5, with D perhaps TRBD2 (5 bases). V lost 4 bases and J lost 1, with 7 bases in between. The CDR3 is made up of 13 amino acids. CDR1 and CDR2 from the germline V gene are MNHNY and SVGAGI (reference sequence). The CDR3 coding sequence is TGTGCCAGCAGTTCCGGGATCCAAGAGACCCAGTACTTC. As protein: CASSSGIQETQYF.